The clone carrying this TCR beta chain was counted at least ten times. Its antigen is as yet unknown. TCRdb keeps only in-frame clones here, not all; method: immunoSEQ multiplex PCR. Singletons are absent from the sample, which has about 37,000 clones. The record originates from a study of T cells after posttransplantation cyclophosphamide. Study-wide points: After PTCy, TRB diversity resembled that of CNI/methotrexate controls.

This sequence was found in a man aged 25-45 years in good health and a related stem cell transplant donor. What was sequenced was PBMCs.

CDR3 bases: TGTGCCAGCAATCCCATACGGGGACAAGAGACCCAGTACTTC. Amino acid sequence: CASNPIRGQETQYF. The rearrangement uses TRBV6-6 and TRBJ2-5; D is perhaps TRBD2 (5 bases). The CDR3 is made up of 14 amino acids. Between the trimmed V and J ends, which lost 7 bases and 2 bases, there was a span of 14 bases. Looked up from germline, CDR1 is MNHNY and CDR2 is SVGAGI (reference sequence).